This TCR beta chain was recovered during a study of T cell repertoires in cytomegalovirus infection. Trimming took 2 bases from V and 4 from J, leaving 10 bases between them. The germline V gene has CDR1 SGHRS and CDR2 YFSETQ. The CDR3 runs 14 residues. This clonotype was found a few times. TCRdb reprocessed the reads via MiXCR and lists one record per CDR3 protein. The repertoire holds 480,000 or so distinct CDR3 sequences, with approximately 11% as singletons. The sequencing sample was made of PBMCs. This sequence originates from a human donor in good health (CMV status not recorded). Some clones in this sample may be carry-over from other donors' samples. The chain uses TRBV5-1 and TRBJ2-1; TRBD1 or TRBD2 may be the D gene (5 bases each). CDR3 sequence (DNA): TGCGCCAGCAGCTTTCAGGGAGCGTACAATGAGCAGTTCTTC. Translated, it gives CASSFQGAYNEQFF.